This T cell receptor beta chain was retrieved from a study of shared clonotypes between healthy human individuals. The study's findings and limits: Lower generation probabilities were found for non-shared clonotypes than for those shared by all four donors.

As defined, naive CD8 cells were CD45RO-negative and positively selected for CCR7, with terminally differentiated effector memory CD45RA+ cells excluded. In its sample, this clone was seen once. Its antigen is still unknown. Using immunoSEQ multiplex PCR, the repertoire was profiled, and TCRdb retains in-frame clones only, with some absent. The data show about 2,100,000 clones, around 93% seen once. With 8 bases removed from V and 8 bases from J, the gap between germline ends came to 12 bases. Germline CDR1 reads SGHTA; CDR2 reads FQGTGA. CDR3 size: 11 residues. The rearrangement links TRBV7-3 to TRBJ1-2, with D possibly matching TRBD1 (5 bases). The sample comprised naive CD8+ T cells from PBMCs. The receptor was isolated from a man younger than 35 in good health. Some clones in this sample may be carry-over from other donors' samples. The CDR3 spells CASVTGVGYTF. Written as DNA, the CDR3 is TGTGCCAGCGTCACGGGGGTGGGCTACACCTTC.